Shown below are 24 T cell receptor beta chains from a single sample sequenced in a study of T cells after yellow fever vaccination. MiXCR, run by TCRdb on the 5' RACE reads, gives a single entry per CDR3 protein. The sample carries 150,000 to 200,000 distinct CDR3 sequences, about 10% recorded once. The specimen was CD8+ T cells sorted from PBMCs, collected 15 days after the yellow fever booster vaccination. Receptors originate from a man aged 18 to 29 who received the YFV17D yellow fever vaccine.

The rearrangement uses TRBV2 and TRBJ1-2, with unresolved D. Germline V CDR1 and CDR2: SNHLY, FYNNEI. V shed 8 bases and J shed 2 bases, with 12 bases lying between them. The CDR3 is 13 residues long. Here the CDR3 reads CASSGRQNYGYTF. As DNA, the CDR3 is TGTGCCAGCTCCGGGCGTCAGAACTATGGCTACACCTTC.

CDR3 loop: CASTWQGGPAEAFF. The CDR3 DNA reads TGTGCCAGCACTTGGCAGGGCGGACCGGCTGAAGCTTTCTTT. The J gene is TRBJ1-1, the V gene TRBV6-2 or TRBV6-3; a possible D gene is TRBD1 (5 bases). The germline CDR1 and CDR2 sequences are MNHEY and SVGEGT. This CDR3 has 14 residues. V was pared by 7 bases and J by 6 bases, with 18 bases between.

The rearrangement links TRBV9 to TRBJ2-1; 9 bases are a match to TRBD1. Germline trimming cut 0 bases from V and 8 bases from J; bases unmatched to any gene: 6. Germline V gene data show CDR1 as SGDLS and CDR2 as YYNGEE. This CDR3 region has 15 residues. CDR3 coding DNA: TGTGCCAGCAGCGTAGTAACAGGGGGCAGGGATGAGCAGTTCTTC. This gives the protein CASSVVTGGRDEQFF.

This clonotype was recorded at least ten times. This chain links TRBV11-1 with TRBJ2-3; 7 bases agree with TRBD1. This CDR3 comprises 14 residues. Germline V gene sequence: CDR1 SGHAT, CDR2 FQDESV (reference sequence). J lost 5 bases, V lost 3 bases, and 5 bases had no gene match. CDR3 sequence: CASSFARGRDTQYF. As DNA, the CDR3 is TGTGCCAGCAGCTTTGCCAGGGGGAGAGATACGCAGTATTTT. The full variable domain, rest sourced from reference TRBV11-1 and TRBJ2-3, is EAEVAQSPRYKITEKSQAVAFWCDPISGHATLYWYRQILGQGPELLVQFQDESVVDDSQLPKDRFSAERLKGVDSTLKIQPAELGDSAMYLCASSFARGRDTQYFGPGTRLTVL.

This clonotype occurred a few times. This chain joins TRBV10-3 and TRBJ2-5; 7 bases fit TRBD2. V was clipped by 1 base and J by 2 bases; unmatched bases: 16. Germline CDR1 ENHRY, CDR2 SYGVKD. This CDR3 has 19 amino acids. DNA of the CDR3: TGTGCCATCAGTGAGTACCGGGAGGCGGCCCGCCCGGAACAAGAGACCCAGTACTTC. It is translated as CAISEYREAARPEQETQYF.

This clonotype turned up a few times. This chain joins TRBV30 and TRBJ1-1; 7 bases fit TRBD1. The junction had 4 bases not matched to a gene; V was cut back by 5 bases and J by 4 bases. From germline, CDR1 is GTSNPN and CDR2 SVGIG (reference sequence). This CDR3 is 12 amino acids long. CDR3 loop: CAWQGGVTEAFF. In DNA form, the CDR3 reads TGTGCCTGGCAGGGGGGAGTCACTGAAGCTTTCTTT.

This clonotype was detected a few times. This rearrangement joins TRBV7-8 to TRBJ1-1; D unresolved. Trimming removed 1 base from V and 1 base from J, with 13 bases in between. Looked up from germline, CDR1 is SGHVS and CDR2 is FQNEAQ. CDR3 length: 16 amino acids. The CDR3: CASSLVRLGENTEAFF. The CDR3, as DNA: TGTGCCAGCAGCTTAGTAAGGCTGGGCGAGAACACTGAAGCTTTCTTT.

The rearrangement uses TRBV9 and TRBJ1-1; D might be TRBD1 (5 bases). V was cut by 2 bases and J by 1 base, with 12 bases left in between. This CDR3 spans 15 amino acids. Germline V gene lookup returns CDR1 SGDLS and CDR2 YYNGEE. Here the CDR3 DNA reads TGTGCCAGCAGCGTCTCCGGGGCGGGGAACACTGAAGCTTTCTTT. Protein product: CASSVSGAGNTEAFF.

The CDR3 coding sequence is TGTGCCACCAGCAGAGATGTAGGGCGAGAGGGCTACGAGCAGTACGTC. Its translation is CATSRDVGREGYEQYV. The chain has TRBV15 and TRBJ2-7, with a weak D call TRBD2 (5 bases). V lost 0 bases to trimming and J lost 3 bases, with 15 bases between them. The V gene's germline CDR1 is LNHNV and CDR2 YYDKDF (reference sequence). The CDR3 runs 16 residues.

This clonotype was counted many times. V and J are TRBV4-3 and TRBJ2-2; D is uncertain. The V gene lost 3 bases and the J gene lost 4 bases, with 3 bases spanning the gap. The CDR3 is 12 amino acids. Germline V gene lookup returns CDR1 LGHNA and CDR2 YSLEER. CDR3 region: CASSHLTGELFF. As DNA, the CDR3 is TGCGCCAGCAGCCACCTCACCGGGGAGCTGTTTTTT.

The chain combines TRBV5-5 with TRBJ1-1, with no clear D. Germline V gives CDR1 SGHKS, CDR2 YYEKEE (reference sequence). CDR3 length equals 15 residues. With 4 bases removed from V and 2 bases from J, the gap between germline ends came to 15 bases. Here the CDR3 reads CASSPGGVGNTEAFF. CDR3 sequence (DNA): TGTGCCAGCAGCCCCGGTGGGGTTGGTAACACTGAAGCTTTCTTT.

The rearrangement joins TRBV5-1 to TRBJ1-5; D is possibly TRBD1 (5 bases). The CDR3 contains 14 residues. CDR1 and CDR2 (germline): SGHRS, YFSETQ. V dropped 2 bases and J dropped 5 bases, with 11 bases sitting between them. CDR3 coding DNA: TGCGCCAGCAGCTTAGGGACCTTGGATCAGCCCCAGCATTTT. This translates into CASSLGTLDQPQHF.

V gene TRBV7-9 combines with J gene TRBJ1-1, with TRBD1 as a possible D gene (5 bases). Germline V gene sequence: CDR1 SEHNR, CDR2 FQNEAQ (reference sequence). V lost 8 bases and J lost 3, with 10 bases in between. The CDR3 runs to 12 residues. In DNA form, the CDR3 reads TGTGCCAGCGCCGAGGGGTACACTGAAGCTTTCTTT. This translates into CASAEGYTEAFF.

A few counts support this clonotype. This sequence joins TRBV18 and TRBJ2-5, with 8 bases fitting TRBD1. The CDR3 has 15 amino acids. Trimming removed 3 bases from V and 5 bases from J; junction bases left unmatched: 8. Germline lookup yields CDR1 KGHSH and CDR2 LQKENI. The CDR3 region is CASSPRTGRRETQYF. Written as DNA, the CDR3 is TGTGCCAGCTCACCGCGGACAGGGCGAAGGGAGACCCAGTACTTC.

J is TRBJ2-3 and V is TRBV11-2; D is perhaps TRBD1 (5 bases). Germline-derived CDR1 and CDR2 are SGHAT and FQNNGV. The CDR3 length is 16 residues. V lost 0 bases and J lost 2, with 12 bases in between. CDR3 residues: CASSLEGAGPTDTQYF. CDR3 bases: TGTGCCAGCAGCTTAGAAGGGGCCGGCCCCACAGATACGCAGTATTTT.

The genes are TRBV3-1 and TRBJ1-2; 7 nucleotides match TRBD1. V was pared by 3 bases and J by 0 bases, with 13 bases of the junction left unmatched. The CDR3 is 18 amino acids. Germline assignment: CDR1 LGHDT and CDR2 YNNKEL (reference sequence). The CDR3 region has the DNA TGTGCCAGCAGCCAGGAATGGGACAGCAGCTTAGCTAACTATGGCTACACCTTC. Translation gives CASSQEWDSSLANYGYTF.

This clonotype was found a few times. The chain is built from TRBV10-3 and TRBJ2-5; 8 bases line up with TRBD1. From germline, CDR1 is ENHRY and CDR2 SYGVKD. The junction had 3 bases not matched to a gene; V was cut back by 6 bases and J by 3 bases. The CDR3 sequence is 13 residues long. CDR3 sequence (DNA): TGTGCCATCAGGGTGGACAGGGAAGAGACCCAGTACTTC. Translating it yields CAIRVDREETQYF.

The CDR3 DNA sequence: TGTGCCAGCAGCTCAGGGAGCTATGGCTACACCTTC. It codes for CASSSGSYGYTF. The chain links TRBV11-2 to TRBJ1-2, with D maybe TRBD1 (5 bases). With 4 bases removed from V and 4 bases from J, the gap between germline ends came to 7 bases. The CDR3 extends over 12 amino acids. The germline gives CDR1 SGHAT, CDR2 FQNNGV.

This clonotype was found a few times. The rearrangement links TRBV12-3 or TRBV12-4 to TRBJ1-5; D is unclear. The CDR3 contains 14 residues. The V gene lost 0 bases and the J gene lost 2 bases, with 5 bases spanning the gap. Here the CDR3 reads CASSLAPGNQPQHF. As DNA, the CDR3 is TGTGCCAGCAGTTTAGCGCCAGGCAATCAGCCCCAGCATTTT.

This clonotype was picked up a small number of times. The CDR3 nucleotides are TGTGCCAGCTTCTACCCTCCCGGGGACTGGAATCAGACTAACTATGGCTACACCTTC. Protein: CASFYPPGDWNQTNYGYTF. The rearrangement joins TRBV25-1 to TRBJ1-2, with D possibly being TRBD1 (5 bases). Trimming left V 8 bases short and J 0 bases short, with 28 bases between. The germline V gene encodes CDR1 MGHDK and CDR2 SYGVNS. The CDR3 covers 19 residues.

The table lists this clonotype with a count of one. J is TRBJ2-7 and V is TRBV12-3 or TRBV12-4; D is undetermined. This CDR3 comprises 12 residues. V dropped 8 bases and J dropped 2 bases, with 10 bases sitting between them. The CDR3 here is CASQLGPYEQYF. Here the CDR3 DNA reads TGTGCCAGCCAGTTAGGGCCCTACGAGCAGTACTTC.

The chain has TRBV10-3 and TRBJ2-7; D is unclear. Germline V CDR1 and CDR2: ENHRY, SYGVKD. V was trimmed by 0 bases and J by 0 bases, leaving 9 bases between them. The CDR3 runs to 15 residues. The CDR3 region is CAISESSGGSYEQYF. The DNA of the CDR3 is TGTGCCATCAGTGAGTCGTCAGGCGGCTCCTACGAGCAGTACTTC.

In this sample, this clonotype turned up a few times. V gene TRBV5-4 combines with J gene TRBJ2-7, with TRBD1 as a possible D gene (6 bases). CDR3 length equals 15 residues. Between the trimmed V and J ends, which lost 1 base and 0 bases, there was a span of 11 bases. Germline CDR1 SGHNT, CDR2 YYREEE (reference sequence). The CDR3 sequence is CASSLTGLSSYEQYF. The CDR3 coding sequence is TGTGCCAGCAGCTTGACAGGGCTAAGCTCCTACGAGCAGTACTTC.

The table lists this clonotype with a few counts. V usage is TRBV5-1 and J usage is TRBJ2-1; the match to TRBD1 covers 8 bases. CDR3 length equals 16 residues. The germline V gene encodes CDR1 SGHRS and CDR2 YFSETQ. The junction had 8 bases not matched to a gene; V was cut back by 0 bases and J by 6 bases. The CDR3 DNA follows: TGCGCCAGCAGCTTGGGGACAGGGTGGATCGTCAATGAGCAGTTCTTC. As protein: CASSLGTGWIVNEQFF.